This T cell receptor (beta chain) was recorded in a study of blood T cells in healthy people across ages. The CDR3 covers 15 residues. The germline V gene encodes CDR1 LGHDT and CDR2 YNNKEL (reference sequence). V lost 1 base and J lost 6, with 13 bases in between. A second about 7 to 12 cycle PCR used barcoded and J-beta primers. One entry per CDR3 protein, called by TCRdb with MiXCR from the 5' RACE reads. The sample has around 800,000 distinct CDR3 sequences; approximately 24% are singletons. These same data were also listed under a study on T cells of mothers and their children.

This chain joins TRBV3-1 and TRBJ2-4; maybe TRBD1 (6 bases). This clonotype originated in a boy aged 10-17 years in good health. The sequencing sample was made of blood. CDR3 nucleotides: TGTGCCAGCAGCCAAGCTGTGGGGGCGCGAAACATTCAGTACTTC. It codes for CASSQAVGARNIQYF.